Given below is one T cell receptor (beta chain) in context. The data were taken from a study of T cell changes during pregnancy in multiple sclerosis. Generated by immunoSEQ multiplex PCR, the TCRdb table keeps only in-frame clones and is missing some. The profile shows 40,000 to 55,000 clones, 85% to 95% of them singletons. This specimen was CD8+ T cells from peripheral blood mononuclear cells, taken in the first trimester of pregnancy. The TCR originated in a female donor with multiple sclerosis, enrolled in a pregnancy study.

Written as DNA, the CDR3 is TGTGCCAGCAGCTTAGACCGCCGGGACAACGAAAAACTGTTTTTT. Translated: CASSLDRRDNEKLFF. The rearrangement uses TRBV11-2 and TRBJ1-4; perhaps TRBD1 as D (6 bases). The CDR3 extends over 15 amino acids. The V end was cut by 0 bases, the J end by 8 bases, with 13 bases between. Germline CDR1 SGHAT, CDR2 FQNNGV.